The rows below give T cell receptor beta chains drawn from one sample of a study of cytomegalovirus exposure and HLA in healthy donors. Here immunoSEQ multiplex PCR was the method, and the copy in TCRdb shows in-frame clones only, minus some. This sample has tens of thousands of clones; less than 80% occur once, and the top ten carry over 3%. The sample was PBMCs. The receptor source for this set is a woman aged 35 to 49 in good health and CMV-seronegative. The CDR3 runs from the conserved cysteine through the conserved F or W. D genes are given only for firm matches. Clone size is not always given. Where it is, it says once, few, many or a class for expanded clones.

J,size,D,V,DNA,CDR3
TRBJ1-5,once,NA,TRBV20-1,TGCAGTGCAGCTAATCTGCTCCAGCATTTT,CSAANLLQHF
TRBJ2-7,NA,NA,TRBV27,TGTGCCAGCACCCTCGCCGGGGAGCAGTACTTC,CASTLAGEQYF
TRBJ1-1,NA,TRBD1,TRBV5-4,TGTGCCAGCAGCTTGTGGACAGGGGATACTGAAGCTTTCTTT,CASSLWTGDTEAFF
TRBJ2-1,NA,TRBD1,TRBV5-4,TGTGCCAGCAGCTTACGGGACAGGGTACGCAATGAGCAGTTCTTC,CASSLRDRVRNEQFF
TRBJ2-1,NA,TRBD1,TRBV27,TGTGCCAGCACAAAGGCTTTCGGGACAGGCCACAATGAGCAGTTCTTC,CASTKAFGTGHNEQFF
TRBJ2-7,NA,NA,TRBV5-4,TGTGCCAGCAGCTTCGGTCTCTACCCTAGCTCCTACGAGCAGTACTTC,CASSFGLYPSSYEQYF
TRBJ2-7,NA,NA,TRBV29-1,TGCAGCGTTGAATCCAGGGGATACGAGCAGTACTTC,CSVESRGYEQYF
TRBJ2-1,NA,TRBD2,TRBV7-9,TGTGCCAGCAGCTCGGGGAAGGGAGCGGGAGTAGGCACCAATGAGCAGTTCTTC,CASSSGKGAGVGTNEQFF
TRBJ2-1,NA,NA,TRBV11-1,TGTGCCAGCAGCTTATCCACTAGCTCGAGTGAGCAGTTCTTC,CASSLSTSSSEQFF
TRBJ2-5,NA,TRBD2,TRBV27,TGTGCCAGCAGTTTTTCCGGCTGGGGGGGGAGAGGAGAGACCCAGTACTTC,CASSFSGWGGRGETQYF
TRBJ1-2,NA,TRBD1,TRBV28,TGTGCCAGCAGTCGGACAGGGTTATGGGGCTACACCTTC,CASSRTGLWGYTF
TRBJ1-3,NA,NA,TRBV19,TGTGCCAGTAGTATAGATCGCGAAGGGGTTGGAAACACCATATATTTT,CASSIDREGVGNTIYF
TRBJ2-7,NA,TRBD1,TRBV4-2,TGTGCCAGCAGCCAAGAACAGGGGGAGGCCTACGAGCAGTACTTC,CASSQEQGEAYEQYF
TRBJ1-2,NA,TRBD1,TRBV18,TGTGCCAGCTCACCATTGAAAGGGGGCCCTTCTAACTATGGCTACACCTTC,CASSPLKGGPSNYGYTF
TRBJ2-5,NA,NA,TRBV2,TGTGCCAGCAGTCCGACTATTCTCCGAGAGACCCAGTACTTC,CASSPTILRETQYF
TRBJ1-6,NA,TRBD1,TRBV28,TGTGCCAGCAGTACGGACAGGGGTTATTCACCCCTCCACTTT,CASSTDRGYSPLHF
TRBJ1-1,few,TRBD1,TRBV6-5,TGTGCCAGCAGTTACTCCAGGGGGCAAGCTGAAGCTTTCTTT,CASSYSRGQAEAFF
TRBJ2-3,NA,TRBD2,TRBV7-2,TGTGCCAGCAGCTTACGGGACTACTCCACAGATACGCAGTATTTT,CASSLRDYSTDTQYF
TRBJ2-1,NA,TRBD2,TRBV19,TGTGCCAGTAGTATAGGGGGGACTAGCATTCTGCCGCACCTCTTC,CASSIGGTSILPHLF
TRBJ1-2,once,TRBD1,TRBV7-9,TGTGCCAGCAGCTTAGAAAGGGACAGGCGGAACCTATATGGCTACACCTTC,CASSLERDRRNLYGYTF
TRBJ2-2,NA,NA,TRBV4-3,TGCGCCAGCAGCCAATCATGGACACCGCGGAACACCGGGGAGCTGTTTTTT,CASSQSWTPRNTGELFF
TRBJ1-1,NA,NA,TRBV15,TGTGCCACCAGCAGAGATCAGGACACTGAAGCTTTCTTT,CATSRDQDTEAFF
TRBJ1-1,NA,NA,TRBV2,TGTGCCAGCAGTGTAACGACAGGCGGCACTGAAGCTTTCTTT,CASSVTTGGTEAFF
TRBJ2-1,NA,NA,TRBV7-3,TGTGCCAGCAGGCTAGCGCCCTCCTACAATGAGCAGTTCTTC,CASRLAPSYNEQFF
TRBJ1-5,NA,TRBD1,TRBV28,TGTGCCAGCAGACTACAGGGGAACAATCAGCCCCAGCATTTT,CASRLQGNNQPQHF
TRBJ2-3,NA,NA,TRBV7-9,TGTGCCAGCAGCTTAGCGCGTTTAGGGGTCACAGATACGCAGTATTTT,CASSLARLGVTDTQYF
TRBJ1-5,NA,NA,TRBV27,TGTGCCAGCAGTTCCTCGCCGGGACAGCCCCAGCATTTT,CASSSSPGQPQHF
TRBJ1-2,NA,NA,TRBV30,TGTGCCTGGGACAGTAACTATGGCTACACCTTC,CAWDSNYGYTF
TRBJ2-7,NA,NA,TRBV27,TGTGCCAGCAGTCGCCACACGGGCGAGCAGTACTTC,CASSRHTGEQYF
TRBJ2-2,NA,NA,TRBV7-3,TGTGCCAGCAGCCCATCGAGGGGGAGGGTCGGGGAGCTGTTTTTT,CASSPSRGRVGELFF
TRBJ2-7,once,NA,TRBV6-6,TGTGCCAGCAGTTACGAGGCGTACGAGCAGTACTTC,CASSYEAYEQYF
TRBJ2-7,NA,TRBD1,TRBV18,TGTGCCAGCTCACCACCGGGGACAGGGACCTACGAGCAGTACTTC,CASSPPGTGTYEQYF
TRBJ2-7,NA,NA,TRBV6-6,TGTGCCACTCTATCGCAGGGGAGCTCCTACGAGCAGTACTTC,CATLSQGSSYEQYF
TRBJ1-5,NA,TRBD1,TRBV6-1,TGTGCCAGCAGTGAAAGGTCAGGGGGCGGCCAGCCCCAGCATTTT,CASSERSGGGQPQHF
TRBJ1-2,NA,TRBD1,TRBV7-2,TGTGCCAGCTGGAGACAGGGGGCCCGGGGGGACTATGGCTACACCTTC,CASWRQGARGDYGYTF
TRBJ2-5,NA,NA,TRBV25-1,TGTGCCAGCAGTGAGGACTACAGGGGAGAGACCCAGTACTTC,CASSEDYRGETQYF
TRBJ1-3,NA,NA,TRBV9,TGTGCCAGCAGCGTTCGAGGGGGTGGAAACACCATATATTTT,CASSVRGGGNTIYF
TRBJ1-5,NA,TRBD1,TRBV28,TGTGCCAGCAGTCTTGACAGGGCCAATCAGCCCCAGCATTTT,CASSLDRANQPQHF
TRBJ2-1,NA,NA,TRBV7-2,TGTGCCAGCAGGCGTGACAGCTACAATGAGCAGTTCTTC,CASRRDSYNEQFF
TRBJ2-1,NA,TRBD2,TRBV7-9,TGTGCCAGCTTTCCGACTAGCGGGTCTGAGCAGTTCTTC,CASFPTSGSEQFF
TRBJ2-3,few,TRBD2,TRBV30,TGTGCCTGGAATCTGGTGGGCGGGAGGGCCGCAGATACGCAGTATTTT,CAWNLVGGRAADTQYF
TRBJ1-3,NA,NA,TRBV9,TGTGCCAGCAGCGTAGAACCTACCACGGGAAACACCATATATTTT,CASSVEPTTGNTIYF
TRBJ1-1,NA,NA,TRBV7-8,TGTGCCAGCAGCTTAAACCCAGGGGCTATGAACACTGAAGCTTTCTTT,CASSLNPGAMNTEAFF
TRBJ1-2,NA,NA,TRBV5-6,TGTGCCAGCAGCCTAGGGGGTGGCAGCCAGTATGGCTACACCTTC,CASSLGGGSQYGYTF
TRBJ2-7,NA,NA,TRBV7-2,TGTGCCAGCGGGCATCAACCTCACGAGCAGTACTTC,CASGHQPHEQYF